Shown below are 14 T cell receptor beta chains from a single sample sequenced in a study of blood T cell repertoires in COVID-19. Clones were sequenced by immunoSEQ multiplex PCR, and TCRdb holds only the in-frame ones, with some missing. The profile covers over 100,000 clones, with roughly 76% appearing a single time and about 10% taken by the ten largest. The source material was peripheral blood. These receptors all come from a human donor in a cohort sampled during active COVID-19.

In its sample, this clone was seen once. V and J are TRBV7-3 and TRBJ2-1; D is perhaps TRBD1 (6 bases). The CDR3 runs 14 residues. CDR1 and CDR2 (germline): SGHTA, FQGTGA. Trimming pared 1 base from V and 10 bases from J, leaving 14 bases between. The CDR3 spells CASSLIRVTGEQFF. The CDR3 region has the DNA TGTGCCAGCAGCTTAATCCGAGTCACAGGGGAGCAGTTCTTC.

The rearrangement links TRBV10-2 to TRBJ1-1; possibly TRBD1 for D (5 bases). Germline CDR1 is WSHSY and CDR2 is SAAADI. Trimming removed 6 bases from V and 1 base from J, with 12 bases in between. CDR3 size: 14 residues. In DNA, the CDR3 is TGCGCCAGCAGCGTAGACAGACAGAACACTGAAGCTTTCTTT. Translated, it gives CASSVDRQNTEAFF.

The CDR3 nucleotides are TGTGCCAGCAGCTTAGGGACAGGGGTCTACGAGCAGTACTTC. Encoded protein: CASSLGTGVYEQYF. The rearrangement joins TRBV13 to TRBJ2-7; TRBD1 matches at 8 bases. V shed 0 bases and J 3 bases; nucleotides not matched to a gene: 1. Germline CDR1 is PRHDT and CDR2 is FYEKMQ (reference sequence). This CDR3 contains 14 residues.

The CDR3 is CASKTSGRANEQFF. Here the CDR3 DNA reads TGTGCCAGCAAGACTAGCGGGAGGGCCAATGAGCAGTTCTTC. J is TRBJ2-1 and V is TRBV7-2, with 14 positions matching TRBD2. The ends lost 7 bases at V and 6 bases at J; junction bases unmatched: 2. CDR3 length: 14 residues. The germline CDR1 and CDR2 sequences are SGHTA and FQGNSA.

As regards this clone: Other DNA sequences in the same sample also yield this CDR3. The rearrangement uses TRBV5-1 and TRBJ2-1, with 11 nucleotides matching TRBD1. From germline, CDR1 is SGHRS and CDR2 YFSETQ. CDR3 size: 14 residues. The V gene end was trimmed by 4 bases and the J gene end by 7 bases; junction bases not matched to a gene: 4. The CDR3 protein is CASSGQGAYNEQFF. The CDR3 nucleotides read TGCGCCAGCAGCGGACAGGGGGCGTATAATGAGCAGTTCTTC.

CDR3 in amino acids: CASSWGTGGITGELFF. CDR3 coding DNA: TGTGCCAGCAGTTGGGGGACAGGGGGAATCACCGGGGAGCTGTTTTTT. The chain carries TRBV27 and TRBJ2-2, with 11 bases that match TRBD1. Germline-derived CDR1 and CDR2 are MNHEY and SMNVEV (reference sequence). Unmatched junction bases numbered 5, after V lost 4 bases and J lost 4 bases. The CDR3 extends over 16 amino acids.

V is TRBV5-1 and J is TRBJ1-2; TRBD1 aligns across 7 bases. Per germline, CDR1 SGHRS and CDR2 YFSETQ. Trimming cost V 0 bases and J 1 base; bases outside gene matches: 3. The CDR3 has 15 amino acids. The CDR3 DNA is TGCGCCAGCAGCTTGGCCCGGGACAGTAACTATGGCTACACCTTC. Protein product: CASSLARDSNYGYTF.

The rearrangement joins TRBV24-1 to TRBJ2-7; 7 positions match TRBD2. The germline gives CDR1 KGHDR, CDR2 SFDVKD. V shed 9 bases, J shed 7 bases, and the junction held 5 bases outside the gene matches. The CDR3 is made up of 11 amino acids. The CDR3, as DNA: TGTGCCACCGGGACTATGCGGGAGCAGTACTTC. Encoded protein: CATGTMREQYF.

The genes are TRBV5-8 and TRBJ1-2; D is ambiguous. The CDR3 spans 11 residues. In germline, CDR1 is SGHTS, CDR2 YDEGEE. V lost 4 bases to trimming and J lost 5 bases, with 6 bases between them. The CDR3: CASSREYGYTF. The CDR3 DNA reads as TGTGCCAGCAGCCGGGAGTATGGCTACACCTTC.

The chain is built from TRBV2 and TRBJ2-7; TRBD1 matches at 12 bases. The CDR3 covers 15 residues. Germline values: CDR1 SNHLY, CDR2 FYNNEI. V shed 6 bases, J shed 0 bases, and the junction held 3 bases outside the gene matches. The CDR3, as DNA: TGTGCCAGCAGGGGGACAGGGGGCTTCTCCTACGAGCAGTACTTC. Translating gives CASRGTGGFSYEQYF.

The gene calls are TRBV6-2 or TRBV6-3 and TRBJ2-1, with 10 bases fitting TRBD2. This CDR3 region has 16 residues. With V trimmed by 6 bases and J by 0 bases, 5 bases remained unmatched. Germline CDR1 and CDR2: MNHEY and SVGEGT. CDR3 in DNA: TGTGCCAGCAGCCTTAGCGGGGGGCTCTCCTACAATGAGCAGTTCTTC. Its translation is CASSLSGGLSYNEQFF.

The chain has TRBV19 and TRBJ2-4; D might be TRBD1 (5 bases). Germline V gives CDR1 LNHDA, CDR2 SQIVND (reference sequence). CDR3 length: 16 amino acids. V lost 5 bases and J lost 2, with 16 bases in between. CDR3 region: CASSARVVNTKNIQYF. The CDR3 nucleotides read TGTGCCAGTAGTGCCAGGGTTGTGAATACCAAAAACATTCAGTACTTC.

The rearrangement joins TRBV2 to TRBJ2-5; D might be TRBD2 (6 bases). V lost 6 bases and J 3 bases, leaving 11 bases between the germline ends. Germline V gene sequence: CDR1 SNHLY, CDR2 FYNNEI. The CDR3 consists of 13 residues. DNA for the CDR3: TGTGCCAGCAGACGGGAGTTAAAAGAGACCCAGTACTTC. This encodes CASRRELKETQYF.

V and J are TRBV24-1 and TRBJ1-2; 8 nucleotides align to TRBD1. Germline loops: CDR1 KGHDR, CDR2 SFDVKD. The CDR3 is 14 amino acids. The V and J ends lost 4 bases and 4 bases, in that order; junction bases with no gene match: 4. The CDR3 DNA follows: TGTGCCACCAGTGACGACAGGGGTGCCTATGGCTACACCTTC. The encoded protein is CATSDDRGAYGYTF.